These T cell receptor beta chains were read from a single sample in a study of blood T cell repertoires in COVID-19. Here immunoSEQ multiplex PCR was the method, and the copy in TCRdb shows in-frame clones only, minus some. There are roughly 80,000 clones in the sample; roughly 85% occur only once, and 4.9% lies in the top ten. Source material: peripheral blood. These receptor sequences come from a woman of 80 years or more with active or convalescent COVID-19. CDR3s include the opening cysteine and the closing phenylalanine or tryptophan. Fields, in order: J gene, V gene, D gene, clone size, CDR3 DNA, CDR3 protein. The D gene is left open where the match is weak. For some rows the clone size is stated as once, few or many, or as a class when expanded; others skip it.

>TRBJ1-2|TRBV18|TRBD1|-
TGTGCCAGCTCACCGTTTACAGGGGATGGCTATGGGGTTGGCTACACCTTC
CASSPFTGDGYGVGYTF
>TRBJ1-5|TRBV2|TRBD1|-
TGTGCCAGCAGCACACTCTCAGGGGGCGGGGGCAATCAGCCCCAGCATTTT
CASSTLSGGGGNQPQHF
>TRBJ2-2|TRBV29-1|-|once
TGCAGCGTTGACGGACAGCTGAACACCGGGGAGCTGTTTTTT
CSVDGQLNTGELFF
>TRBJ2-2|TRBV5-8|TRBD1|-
TGTGCCAGCAAGGGAAGATACAGGGGGCTCGGCGGGGAGCTGTTTTTT
CASKGRYRGLGGELFF
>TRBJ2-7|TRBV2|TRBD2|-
TGTGCCAGCAGTGGCGGCTCTGGGCTAGCGGGGGGGTACTACGAGCAGTACTTC
CASSGGSGLAGGYYEQYF
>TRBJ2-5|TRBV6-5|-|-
TGTGCCAGCAGTACTCCAACGGGGGCCCAGTACTTC
CASSTPTGAQYF
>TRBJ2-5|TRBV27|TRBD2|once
TGTGCCAGCAGTGCCCGACTAGCGGGGGGTTGGGAGACCCAGTACTTC
CASSARLAGGWETQYF
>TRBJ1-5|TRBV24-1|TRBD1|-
TGTGCCACCAGTGATCCTTCGACAGGGGACTATAGCAATCAGCCCCAGCATTTT
CATSDPSTGDYSNQPQHF
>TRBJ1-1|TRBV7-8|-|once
TGTGCCAGCAGCCCTCGACTTGGACAGGAAGCTTTCTTT
CASSPRLGQEAFF
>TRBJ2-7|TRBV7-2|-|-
TGTGCCGGCAGCTTGAGTGAGACTACCTCCTACGAGCAGTACTTC
CAGSLSETTSYEQYF
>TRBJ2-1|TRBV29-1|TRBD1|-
TGCAGCGTTGAAGGGGGTAGGGACAGGGTCGACAATGAGCAGTTCTTC
CSVEGGRDRVDNEQFF
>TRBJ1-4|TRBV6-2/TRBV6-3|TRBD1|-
TGTGCCAGCAGTGACTCCGGGACAGGGAATGAAAAACTGTTTTTT
CASSDSGTGNEKLFF
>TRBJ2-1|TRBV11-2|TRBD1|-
TGTGCCAGCAGCTTACGAGGTAGCAGGGGGTACAATGAGCAGTTCTTC
CASSLRGSRGYNEQFF
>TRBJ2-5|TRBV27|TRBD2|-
TGTGCCAGCAGTCCATCCGGGACTAGCGGGTTCATGGACTTC
CASSPSGTSGFMDF
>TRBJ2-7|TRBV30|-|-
TGTGCCTGGAGACCCACGCTCCACACGAAGCGCTACGAGCAGTACTTC
CAWRPTLHTKRYEQYF
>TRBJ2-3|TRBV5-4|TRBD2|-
TGTGCCAGCAGCTTTAGACTAGCGGGGGTCACAGATACGCAGTATTTT
CASSFRLAGVTDTQYF
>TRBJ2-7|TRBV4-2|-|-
TGTGCCAGCAGTAGCGGGATAGGGACAGCATCCTACGAGCAGTACTTC
CASSSGIGTASYEQYF
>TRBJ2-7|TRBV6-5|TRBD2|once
TGTGCCAGCAGTTCGTCGACTAGCGGGGGAAGACAGCAGTACTTC
CASSSSTSGGRQQYF
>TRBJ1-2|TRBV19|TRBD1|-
TGTGCCAGTAGTCCTCCGACAGGGGCGAGGGGCTACACCTTC
CASSPPTGARGYTF
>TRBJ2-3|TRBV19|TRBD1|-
TGTGCCAGTAGTGCCACAGGGGGCGGCAATACGCAGTATTTT
CASSATGGGNTQYF
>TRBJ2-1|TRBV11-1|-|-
TGTGCCAGCAGCCCCTCTTCCTACCACAATGAGCAGTTCTTC
CASSPSSYHNEQFF
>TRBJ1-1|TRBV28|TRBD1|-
TGTGCCAGCAGTCCCGTAGGAGGGGGCGCGGGTCGCACTGAAGCTTTCTTT
CASSPVGGGAGRTEAFF
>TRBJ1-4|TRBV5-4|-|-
TGTGCCAGCAGTTCATCAGGGAATCCCAATGAAAAACTGTTTTTT
CASSSSGNPNEKLFF
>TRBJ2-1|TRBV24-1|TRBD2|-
TGTGCCACCAGTGATTTTCACGCGGGGGAGTACAATGAGCAGTTCTTC
CATSDFHAGEYNEQFF
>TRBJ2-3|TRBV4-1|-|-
TGCGCCAGCAGCCTCCCACGGACGGGAACCCAAGATACGCAGTATTTT
CASSLPRTGTQDTQYF
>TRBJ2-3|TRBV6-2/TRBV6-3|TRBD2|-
TGTGCCAGCAGTTACTCGATGGTCACTAGCGGTCTCACAGATACGCAGTATTTT
CASSYSMVTSGLTDTQYF
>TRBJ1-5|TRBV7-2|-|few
TGTGCCAGCAGCTTAGTTGGGGGGAGCAATCAGCCCCAGCATTTT
CASSLVGGSNQPQHF
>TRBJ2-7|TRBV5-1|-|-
TGCGCCAGCAGCCTACAGGGAAACCAGGACGAGCAGTACTTC
CASSLQGNQDEQYF
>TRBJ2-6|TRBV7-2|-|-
TGTGCCAGCAGCTTAAGGGGCCCCCGGGCTGGGGCCAACGTCCTGACTTTC
CASSLRGPRAGANVLTF
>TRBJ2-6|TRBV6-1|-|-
TGTGCCAGCAACCAGGGGTCTGGGGCCAACGTCCTGACTTTC
CASNQGSGANVLTF
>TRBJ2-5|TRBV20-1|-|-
TGCAGTGCTATGGGGAGAGAGACCCAGTACTTC
CSAMGRETQYF
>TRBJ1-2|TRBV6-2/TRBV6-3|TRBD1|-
TGTGCCAGCAGTCGGACAGGGGGGTACTATGGCTACACCTTC
CASSRTGGYYGYTF